This entry lists 19 T cell receptor beta chains sequenced from one sample in a study of tissue T cells after allogeneic stem cell transplantation. Profiling relied on immunoSEQ multiplex PCR, and the TCRdb table lists in-frame clones only, not all of them. In the table there are more than 45,000 clones, around 72% of which are singletons. Sequencing was done on a sample of sorted cells pooled from one or two spleens. The receptors derive from a pool of C57BL/6 mice in good health.

This clone came up once. Genes and germline are mouse. The CDR3 bases that were read are TGTGCCAGCAGTATAAACGGAAACTACACC. Encoded protein: CASSINGNYT. The full CDR3 protein is CASSINGNYTF. The chain combines TRBV19 with TRBJ1-2; D unresolved. The read ends 1 residue shy of where the CDR3 ends; the end is completed using the germline J gene. The CDR3 runs to 11 residues. Looked up from germline, CDR1 is FNHDT and CDR2 is SITEND (reference sequence). Trimming removed 1 base from V and 9 bases from J, with 7 bases in between. The entire variable domain, with the rest obtained from reference TRBV19 and TRBJ1-2, is as follows: GGIITQTPKFLIGQEGQKLTLKCQQNFNHDTMYWYRQDSGKGLRLIYYSITENDLQKGDLSEGYDASREKKSSFSLTVTSAQKNEMAVFLCASSINGNYTFGSGTRLLVI.

Note on this clone: Genes here carry mouse names. The DNA ends 1 residue before the CDR3 does, and the rest of the CDR3 is filled in from the germline J gene. V is TRBV5 and J is TRBJ1-1; D may be TRBD1 (6 bases). V was clipped by 3 bases and J by 1 base, with 9 bases between them. Per the germline V gene, CDR1 is LGHNA and CDR2 is YNLKQL (reference sequence). CDR3 length: 14 amino acids. The CDR3 sequence is CASSHPGQNTEVFF. The part of the CDR3 DNA that was read is TGTGCCAGCAGCCACCCGGGACAAAACACAGAAGTCTTC.

Worth noting for this clone: The gene names here belong to mouse. With the read ending 1 residue before the CDR3 end, the germline J gene is used to fill in that end. Other DNA sequences from this sample encode an identical CDR3 as well. The rearrangement links TRBV5 to TRBJ2-7; 11 bases agree with TRBD2. Unmatched junction bases numbered 3, after V lost 1 base and J lost 7 bases. Germline V gives CDR1 LGHNA, CDR2 YNLKQL (reference sequence). The CDR3 sequence is 14 residues long. Partial CDR3 DNA: TGTGCCAGCAGCCAAGGACTGGGGGGGAGAGAACAGTAC. This encodes CASSQGLGGREQY. The full CDR3 protein reads CASSQGLGGREQYF.

Concerning this clone itself: Gene names are the mouse ones. The missing CDR3 end, 1 residue past where the read stops, is filled in from the germline J gene. The V call is TRBV31, the J call TRBJ2-3; 10 nucleotides line up with TRBD2. Germline assignment: CDR1 GKSSPN and CDR2 SITVG. Losses at the gene ends were 3 bases for V and 3 bases for J; bases not matched to a gene: 0. The CDR3 is 13 amino acids. Here the CDR3 reads CAWSWGGAETLYF. The part of the CDR3 DNA that was read is TGTGCCTGGAGCTGGGGGGGCGCAGAAACGCTGTAT.

Worth noting for this clone: Genes and germline come from the mouse. The read is 1 residue too short to cover the CDR3 end, so that end is filled in from the germline J gene. This same CDR3 is encoded by further DNA sequences in the sample. The rearrangement joins TRBV15 to TRBJ2-7; TRBD2 agrees at 9 bases. The germline V gene has CDR1 SGHND and CDR2 FRSKSL. This CDR3 contains 13 residues. Trimming took 2 bases from V and 4 from J; bases not matched to a gene: 0. CDR3 sequence reads: CASSLTGGYEQYF. Partial CDR3 DNA: TGTGCCAGCAGTTTAACTGGGGGGTATGAACAGTAC. Combining the CDR3 with reference TRBV15 and TRBJ2-7 gives the whole variable domain DAGVTQTPRHEVAEKGQTIILKCEPVSGHNDLFWYRQTKIQGLELLSYFRSKSLMEDGGAFKDRFKAEMLNSSFSTLKIQPTEPKDSAVYLCASSLTGGYEQYFGPGTRLTVL.

Note on this clone: Gene names and germline match the mouse. The read ends 1 residue before the CDR3 terminus; that terminus is restored from the germline J gene. The chain recombines TRBV26 with TRBJ1-1, with 8 bases matching TRBD1. CDR3 length: 14 residues. The germline CDR1 and CDR2 sequences are KGHPV and FQNQEV (reference sequence). The V segment lost 4 bases and the J segment 4 bases; nucleotides outside the gene matches: 5. CDR3 in amino acids: CASSPGQGGTEVFF. The CDR3 DNA, read in part, is TGTGCCAGCAGTCCCGGACAGGGTGGCACAGAAGTCTTC.

In regard to this clone: The germline and genes are mouse ones. The read terminates 1 residue ahead of where the CDR3 ends, so the germline J gene completes it. The J gene is TRBJ2-3, the V gene TRBV13-1, with D tentatively TRBD2 (7 bases). Germline assignment: CDR1 NSHNY and CDR2 SYGAGN. The CDR3 loop spans 16 amino acids. V was trimmed by 0 bases and J by 0 bases, leaving 11 bases between them. The CDR3: CASSDAWGASAETLYF. CDR3 DNA, as far as it was read: TGTGCCAGCAGTGATGCTTGGGGGGCTAGTGCAGAAACGCTGTAT.

In regard to this clone: The gene names given are mouse names. The CDR3 bases that were read are TGTGCCAGCAGTATGACTGGGCCCGGGCAGCTCTAC. This codes for CASSMTGPGQLY. From start to end, the CDR3 is CASSMTGPGQLYF. The rearrangement uses TRBV19 and TRBJ2-2; 7 positions agree with TRBD2. The CDR3 end is not reached by the read, which stops 1 residue before it; the germline J gene fills it in. This CDR3 has 13 amino acids. The germline V gene encodes CDR1 FNHDT and CDR2 SITEND (reference sequence). The junction had 1 base not matched to a gene; V was cut back by 2 bases and J by 6 bases.

Remarks on this clone: The genes and germline here are from mouse. Read coverage stops 1 residue before the CDR3 terminus; the germline J gene supplies the remainder. The chain joins TRBV5 to TRBJ1-1, with 7 bases lining up with TRBD1. The CDR3 loop spans 15 amino acids. Germline V gene data show CDR1 as LGHNA and CDR2 as YNLKQL (reference sequence). Losses at the gene ends were 3 bases for V and 1 base for J; bases not matched to a gene: 5. The covered CDR3 bases are TGTGCCAGCAGCCATCGACAGGGACGGAACACAGAAGTCTTC. Protein: CASSHRQGRNTEVF. Given in full, the CDR3 is CASSHRQGRNTEVFF.

Regarding this clone: All gene names here are mouse names. The CDR3 goes on 1 residue after the read ends, and that part is filled in from the germline J gene. The rearrangement uses TRBV15 and TRBJ2-4; D is unclear. V was cut by 4 bases and J by 3 bases, with 2 bases left in between. The CDR3 covers 11 residues. The germline gives CDR1 SGHND, CDR2 FRSKSL. The covered CDR3 bases are TGTGCCAGCAGTTACCAAAACACCTTGTAC. It yields the protein CASSYQNTLY. The entire CDR3 protein reads CASSYQNTLYF. Full variable domain (outside the CDR3, taken from reference TRBV15 and TRBJ2-4): DAGVTQTPRHEVAEKGQTIILKCEPVSGHNDLFWYRQTKIQGLELLSYFRSKSLMEDGGAFKDRFKAEMLNSSFSTLKIQPTEPKDSAVYLCASSYQNTLYFGAGTRLSVL.

To note about this clone: Gene names and germline match the mouse. The read comes to an end 1 residue before the CDR3 does, leaving the germline J gene to fill in the end. This chain links TRBV19 with TRBJ2-1; 9 bases are a match to TRBD2. The V gene end was trimmed by 5 bases and the J gene end by 0 bases; junction bases not matched to a gene: 6. Germline V gene lookup returns CDR1 FNHDT and CDR2 SITEND (reference sequence). This CDR3 contains 16 residues. The CDR3 bases that were read are TGTGCCAGCAGCCCTACTGGGGGGTCTAACTATGCTGAGCAGTTC. Amino acids: CASSPTGGSNYAEQF. The whole CDR3 reads CASSPTGGSNYAEQFF.

Turning to this clone: Germline and genes here are mouse. The CDR3 end is not reached by the read, which stops 1 residue before it; the germline J gene fills it in. The rearrangement joins TRBV3 to TRBJ2-3; 7 bases align to TRBD2. Germline CDR1 is SNHLY and CDR2 is FYNGKV (reference sequence). V was clipped by 3 bases and J by 0 bases; unmatched bases: 3. This CDR3 contains 15 residues. CDR3 bases read: TGTGCCAGCAGCTTCTGGGGGTCTAGTGCAGAAACGCTGTAT. Encoded protein: CASSFWGSSAETLY. The CDR3 reads in full as CASSFWGSSAETLYF.

Regarding this clone: The listed genes are named as in mouse. The read terminates 1 residue before the CDR3 end, so the remaining end is supplied by the germline J gene. V and J are TRBV31 and TRBJ1-6, with D unresolved. TRBJ1-6 belongs to the ORF category, with a function that is uncertain. Trimming pared 3 bases from V and 7 bases from J, leaving 4 bases between. The CDR3 covers 11 residues. Per the germline V gene, CDR1 is GKSSPN and CDR2 is SITVG. The chain's CDR3 is CAWSLNSPLYF. The part of the CDR3 DNA that was read is TGTGCCTGGAGCCTCAATTCGCCCCTCTAC.

A word on this clone: The listed genes are named as in mouse. The read ends 1 residue shy of where the CDR3 ends; the end is completed using the germline J gene. Within the sample, other DNA sequences also encode this same CDR3. The chain joins TRBV2 to TRBJ1-3; D gene uncertain. V lost 2 bases to trimming and J lost 0 bases, with 5 bases between them. The CDR3 runs to 14 residues. CDR1 and CDR2 from the germline V gene are LGHNA and YSYQKL. CDR3 bases read: TGTGCCAGCAGCCAACCAGATTCTGGAAATACGCTCTAT. Its protein product is CASSQPDSGNTLY. The entire CDR3 reads CASSQPDSGNTLYF.

As regards this clone: Gene names denote mouse genes. The CDR3 end falls 1 residue outside the read, so it is completed with the germline J gene. The chain recombines TRBV13-3 with TRBJ2-3; 7 nucleotides agree with TRBD1. There are 14 residues in the CDR3. The trim removed 6 bases at V and 3 bases at J, leaving 7 bases unmatched. Germline V CDR1 and CDR2: NNHDY, SYVADS. CDR3 DNA (partial): TGTGCCAGCACCAGACAGGGAGGGGCAGAAACGCTGTAT. This sequence encodes CASTRQGGAETLY. The full CDR3 is CASTRQGGAETLYF.

This clone was counted between two and nine times. The genes are named according to mouse. Read data end 1 residue before the CDR3 end; the end is taken from the germline J gene. This sequence joins TRBV2 and TRBJ2-7; D is unclear. From germline, CDR1 is LGHNA and CDR2 YSYQKL. Trimming took off 0 bases at V and 4 bases at J, with 4 bases between the two ends. This CDR3 contains 12 residues. The CDR3: CASSQEYYEQYF. CDR3 DNA (partial): TGTGCCAGCAGCCAAGAGTATTATGAACAGTAC.

As regards this clone: Mouse names are used for the genes. The read finishes 1 residue shy of the CDR3 end, and the germline J gene is used to complete it. The rearrangement links TRBV15 to TRBJ1-3; D unresolved. The V gene's germline CDR1 is SGHND and CDR2 FRSKSL. The V end lost 6 bases, the J end lost 0 bases, and 9 bases lay between the germline ends. The CDR3 length is 14 residues. CDR3 protein: CASRLQNSGNTLYF. Incomplete CDR3 DNA: TGTGCCAGCAGGCTTCAAAATTCTGGAAATACGCTCTAT.

This clone is a singleton in its sample. The germline and genes are mouse ones. The read gets to within 1 residue of the CDR3 end, and the germline J gene fills in the rest. V usage is TRBV3 and J usage is TRBJ2-5; D gene unclear. This CDR3 has 12 residues. Between the trimmed V and J ends, which lost 2 bases and 8 bases, there was a span of 8 bases. The germline gives CDR1 SNHLY, CDR2 FYNGKV (reference sequence). CDR3 DNA (partial): TGTGCCAGCAGCTTAAAGGACGGCACCCAGTAC. It codes for CASSLKDGTQY. In full, the CDR3 is CASSLKDGTQYF.

On this clone: Gene names refer to mouse genes. The CDR3 end falls 1 residue outside the read, so it is completed with the germline J gene. The chain couples TRBV19 to TRBJ1-6; a weak D match, TRBD1 (5 bases). TRBJ1-6 is flagged as an ORF with uncertain function. CDR3 size: 15 residues. The ends were cut back, 4 bases at V and 2 bases at J, with 10 bases in the middle. The germline V gene encodes CDR1 FNHDT and CDR2 SITEND (reference sequence). The CDR3 loop reads CASSLGGTYNSPLYF. The sequenced part of the CDR3 DNA is TGTGCCAGCAGTCTTGGGGGGACCTATAATTCGCCCCTCTAC.